Presented here are 18 T cell receptor beta chains from one specimen sequenced in a study of T cells in Graves' hyperthyroidism and ophthalmopathy. TCR beta CDR3 regions were amplified from RNA. A first-round RT-PCR of the TCR CDR3 used the HTBI primer set. A single record per CDR3 protein comes from TCRdb applying MiXCR to the multiplex PCR reads. The table has about 500,000 distinct CDR3 sequences, roughly 17% seen once. Sequenced material: blood. The receptors here all came from a young woman with Graves' hyperthyroidism.

The chain employs TRBV6-1 and TRBJ2-2; 14 bases match TRBD2. The length of the CDR3 is 15 residues. The V segment lost 11 bases and the J segment 8 bases; nucleotides outside the gene matches: 10. Germline assignment: CDR1 MNHNS and CDR2 SASEGT. CDR3 in amino acids: CAGGLAGDLRGELFF. CDR3 bases: TGTGCCGGGGGACTAGCGGGGGACCTGAGAGGGGAGCTGTTTTTT.

In its sample, this clonotype was seen many times. The chain employs TRBV3-1 and TRBJ2-1; 14 positions agree with TRBD2. Germline CDR1 reads LGHDT; CDR2 reads YNNKEL (reference sequence). The CDR3 length is 18 residues. With 6 bases clipped from V and 3 bases from J, the junction kept 10 bases outside the gene matches. CDR3 in amino acids: CASSQSGLAGAYYNEQFF. DNA for the CDR3: TGTGCCAGCAGTCAATCGGGACTAGCGGGAGCCTACTACAATGAGCAGTTCTTC.

In this sample, this clonotype turned up once. This chain uses TRBV6-1 with TRBJ1-6, with 7 bases matching TRBD1. This CDR3 is 13 amino acids long. The ends lost 6 bases at V and 7 bases at J; junction bases unmatched: 3. Germline CDR1 reads MNHNS; CDR2 reads SASEGT. Here the CDR3 reads CASRTGWNSPLHF. CDR3 bases: TGTGCCAGCAGGACAGGGTGGAATTCACCCCTCCACTTT.

This clonotype was observed at least ten times. V gene TRBV12-3 or TRBV12-4 combines with J gene TRBJ2-3, with 11 bases lining up with TRBD2. The V segment lost 3 bases and the J segment 6 bases; nucleotides outside the gene matches: 5. The CDR3 totals 15 residues. The CDR3 here is CASSFTSGGWDTQYF. CDR3 in DNA: TGTGCCAGCAGTTTTACTAGCGGGGGCTGGGATACGCAGTATTTT.

This clonotype was observed a few times. This chain connects TRBV29-1 to TRBJ1-1, with unresolved D. Trimming left V 7 bases short and J 0 bases short, with 12 bases between. This CDR3 spans 13 amino acids. Per germline, CDR1 SQVTM and CDR2 ANQGSEA. The CDR3 nucleotides are TGCAGCGGCGTTAGAAGCCTGAACACTGAAGCTTTCTTT. Protein: CSGVRSLNTEAFF.

There are a few counts of this clonotype. This chain connects TRBV10-1 to TRBJ1-1; TRBD1 matches 7 bases. The CDR3 loop spans 14 amino acids. After removal of 7 bases from V and 4 bases from J, the junction contained 9 bases not matched to a gene. Germline V CDR1 and CDR2: WNHNN, SYGVQD (reference sequence). For the CDR3, the DNA is TGCGCCAGCACCGCGGTGGAGGGGGCCACTGAAGCTTTCTTT. It yields the protein CASTAVEGATEAFF.

The sample holds many counts of this clonotype. The V and J genes are TRBV6-1 and TRBJ2-3; D unclear. The V end lost 6 bases, the J end lost 5 bases, and 12 bases lay between the germline ends. The CDR3 is 13 residues long. The V gene's germline CDR1 is MNHNS and CDR2 SASEGT. The CDR3 spells CASRPQAQDTQYF. CDR3 DNA: TGTGCCAGCAGGCCTCAAGCCCAAGATACGCAGTATTTT.

The gene calls are TRBV19 and TRBJ1-1, with no clear D. There are 16 residues in the CDR3. CDR1 is LNHDA and CDR2 is SQIVND in the germline V gene (reference sequence). V gave up 0 bases and J gave up 4 bases, with 15 bases separating them. The CDR3 DNA follows: TGTGCCAGTAGTATAGATCGGCGGCCGAGCCCCACTGAAGCTTTCTTT. This gives the protein CASSIDRRPSPTEAFF.

Comment on this clonotype: Sequence at one end of the junction differs from germline and may be a read error. The rearrangement joins TRBV12-3 or TRBV12-4 to TRBJ2-1; the match to TRBD2 covers 9 bases. The CDR3 length is 12 residues. CDR3 DNA: TGTGCCAGCAGTATAGCGGGAGTGGATCAGTTCTTC. Protein sequence: CASSIAGVDQFF.

This clonotype occurred many times. The rearrangement joins TRBV28 to TRBJ1-1; 9 bases are shared with TRBD1. The CDR3 covers 15 residues. V was clipped by 2 bases and J by 1 base; unmatched bases: 2. The germline V gene encodes CDR1 MDHEN and CDR2 SYDVKM. The CDR3 nucleotides are TGTGCCAGCAGTTTAACAGGGGGCTCGAACACTGAAGCTTTCTTT. Translating it yields CASSLTGGSNTEAFF.

In its sample, this clonotype was seen many times. The rearrangement joins TRBV6-1 to TRBJ2-3, with unresolved D. Trimming removed 5 bases at V and 2 bases at J, with 17 bases between. The CDR3 is made up of 16 amino acids. Germline lookup yields CDR1 MNHNS and CDR2 SASEGT. The CDR3 reads CASSYGWLPNTDTQYF. The CDR3 DNA is TGTGCCAGCAGTTACGGATGGCTACCCAACACAGATACGCAGTATTTT.

The chain carries TRBV20-1 and TRBJ1-1; no clear D. Germline CDR1 and CDR2: DFQATT and SNEGSKA (reference sequence). V dropped 6 bases and J dropped 2 bases, with 16 bases sitting between them. The CDR3 consists of 14 residues. The chain's CDR3 is CSARSLAFNTEAFF. CDR3 bases: TGCAGTGCGAGAAGCCTCGCGTTTAACACTGAAGCTTTCTTT.

This clonotype was counted at least ten times. The genes are TRBV11-2 and TRBJ2-3; D unresolved. Germline CDR1 SGHAT, CDR2 FQNNGV. CDR3 length: 14 residues. V was cut by 5 bases and J by 0 bases, with 9 bases left in between. The CDR3 coding sequence is TGTGCCAGCAGCCCGACCCGAAGCACAGATACGCAGTATTTT. It is translated as CASSPTRSTDTQYF. The variable domain in full, with the rest retrieved from reference TRBV11-2 and TRBJ2-3, is EAGVAQSPRYKIIEKRQSVAFWCNPISGHATLYWYQQILGQGPKLLIQFQNNGVVDDSQLPKDRFSAERLKGVDSTLKIQPAKLEDSAVYLCASSPTRSTDTQYFGPGTRLTVL.

This clonotype was detected many times. The V call is TRBV7-2, the J call TRBJ2-7; 8 positions agree with TRBD2. Germline V gives CDR1 SGHTA, CDR2 FQGNSA. There are 13 residues in the CDR3. V gave up 6 bases and J gave up 2 bases; unmatched junction bases: 3. CDR3 nucleotide sequence: TGTGCCAGCAGGAGACTAGCGACCTACGAGCAGTACTTC. Amino acid sequence: CASRRLATYEQYF.

This clonotype showed up just a few times. The chain has TRBV7-2 and TRBJ1-6; weak D call: TRBD1 (6 bases). Trimming took 4 bases from V and 7 from J, leaving 14 bases between them. Germline-derived CDR1 and CDR2 are SGHTA and FQGNSA. The CDR3 loop spans 15 amino acids. The CDR3 DNA reads TGTGCCAGCAGCTCGGCAGGGGCAGGGAATTCACCCCTCCACTTT. This gives the protein CASSSAGAGNSPLHF. Variable domain in full (rest from reference TRBV7-2 and TRBJ1-6): GAGVSQSPSNKVTEKGKDVELRCDPISGHTALYWYRQSLGQGLEFLIYFQGNSAPDKSGLPSDRFSAERTGGSVSTLTIQRTQQEDSAVYLCASSSAGAGNSPLHFGNGTRLTVT.

This clonotype was seen once. The chain joins TRBV28 to TRBJ1-6; D is unresolved. This CDR3 region has 14 residues. V was trimmed by 6 bases and J by 9 bases, leaving 15 bases between them. Germline V gene data show CDR1 as MDHEN and CDR2 as SYDVKM. As DNA, the CDR3 is TGTGCCAGCAGGCCCACGGGAGCCACTTCACCCCTCCACTTT. Residues: CASRPTGATSPLHF.

This clonotype was seen ten or more times. The CDR3 sequence: CASGSGGYGYTF. The CDR3 DNA is TGTGCCAGCGGTTCAGGGGGCTATGGCTACACCTTC. V usage is TRBV11-3 and J usage is TRBJ1-2, with TRBD1 matching 7 bases. CDR1 and CDR2 from the germline V gene are SGHNT and YENEEA. The CDR3 length is 12 residues. Germline trimming cut 8 bases from V and 4 bases from J; bases unmatched to any gene: 4.

This clonotype was seen a few times. J is TRBJ2-5 and V is TRBV20-1; a weak D match, TRBD1 (7 bases). Germline V lookup: CDR1 DFQATT, CDR2 SNEGSKA (reference sequence). This CDR3 region has 12 residues. The germline V and J ends were trimmed by 7 bases and 5 bases, with 14 bases remaining between them. The CDR3 sequence is CSEGQGGETQYF. The DNA of the CDR3 is TGCAGTGAGGGGCAGGGGGGTGAGACCCAGTACTTC.